A selection of T cell receptor beta chains follows, all from one sample in a study of blood T cell repertoires in COVID-19. Data came from immunoSEQ multiplex PCR; TCRdb stores just in-frame clones and leaves some out. The profile shows more than 80,000 clones, roughly 84% of them singletons. The sequencing input was peripheral blood. Receptors originate from a woman aged 80 or older with COVID-19, enrolled during active disease. Both conserved end residues are part of each CDR3. A D gene is named only where the DNA matches it firmly. A clone size is listed for some rows: how often the clone was seen (once, few, many), or a class if it is expanded.

-	TRBV18	15	TRBD1	TRBJ2-7	CASSRLGQGSIEQYF	TGTGCCAGCTCACGTCTGGGACAGGGCTCTATCGAGCAGTACTTC
-	TRBV27	14	-	TRBJ2-1	CASSIISSYNEQFF	TGTGCCAGCAGCATCATTAGTTCCTACAATGAGCAGTTCTTC
-	TRBV6-2/TRBV6-3	19	TRBD2	TRBJ2-5	CASSYPRLAGGPTRETQYF	TGTGCCAGCAGTTACCCAAGACTAGCGGGGGGGCCTACGAGAGAGACCCAGTACTTC
-	TRBV27	16	TRBD1	TRBJ2-1	CASRIRQGSSYNEQFF	TGTGCCAGCAGGATCCGACAGGGGTCTTCCTACAATGAGCAGTTCTTC
-	TRBV27	17	-	TRBJ2-7	CASSPWVGPSISYEQYF	TGTGCCAGCAGCCCCTGGGTGGGGCCGTCCATCTCCTACGAGCAGTACTTC
-	TRBV30	14	-	TRBJ2-3	CAWRPGVRTDTQYF	TGTGCCTGGCGCCCCGGGGTGAGGACAGATACGCAGTATTTT
-	TRBV7-2	15	TRBD1	TRBJ2-1	CASSQTGGSYNEQFF	TGTGCCAGCAGCCAGACAGGGGGCTCCTACAATGAGCAGTTCTTC
-	TRBV5-5	12	-	TRBJ2-5	CASSLAGGVPYF	TGTGCCAGCAGCTTGGCCGGAGGCGTTCCGTACTTC
few	TRBV19	15	-	TRBJ2-7	CASSIGRGFRAEQYF	TGTGCCAGTAGTATTGGCCGAGGATTCAGGGCCGAGCAGTACTTC
-	TRBV6-5	15	-	TRBJ2-7	CASSYRHRGTYEQYF	TGTGCCAGCAGTTACCGGCACCGAGGGACCTACGAGCAGTACTTC
-	TRBV10-3	13	-	TRBJ1-1	CAISDSVNTEAFF	TGTGCCATCAGTGACAGTGTGAACACTGAAGCTTTCTTT
-	TRBV15	17	-	TRBJ2-1	CATSRELLRLVHNEQFF	TGTGCCACCAGCAGAGAGCTGCTTAGACTAGTGCACAATGAGCAGTTCTTC
-	TRBV30	15	-	TRBJ1-5	CAWSVGGGRAQPQHF	TGTGCCTGGAGTGTAGGCGGGGGGAGGGCCCAGCCCCAGCATTTT
-	TRBV2	13	-	TRBJ2-3	CASSVGLSDTQYF	TGTGCCAGCAGTGTGGGCTTATCAGATACGCAGTATTTT
-	TRBV19	14	TRBD1	TRBJ2-3	CAKTTGALQDTQYF	TGTGCCAAAACGACAGGGGCTCTTCAGGATACGCAGTATTTT
-	TRBV10-1	14	TRBD1	TRBJ2-4	CASSESGQENIQYF	TGCGCCAGCAGTGAGTCGGGACAGGAAAACATTCAGTACTTC
-	TRBV28	15	-	TRBJ1-2	CASSPPPWQGIGYTF	TGTGCCAGCAGTCCCCCCCCGTGGCAGGGAATTGGCTACACCTTC
-	TRBV6-5	15	-	TRBJ1-2	CASSYSGQDSYGYTF	TGTGCCAGCAGTTACTCTGGGCAGGACTCCTATGGCTACACCTTC
-	TRBV9	15	-	TRBJ2-5	CASTPGSSPVETQYF	TGTGCCAGTACGCCGGGTAGCTCTCCGGTAGAGACCCAGTACTTC
few	TRBV29-1	15	-	TRBJ1-5	CSDDPGSTGNQPQHF	TGCAGCGACGACCCAGGGTCTACGGGCAATCAGCCCCAGCATTTT
-	TRBV2	17	TRBD1	TRBJ2-3	CASSEGARGQGTDTQYF	TGTGCCAGCAGTGAAGGGGCCCGAGGACAGGGGACCGATACGCAGTATTTT
-	TRBV5-1	15	TRBD2	TRBJ2-5	CASSPGGLAGGTQYF	TGCGCCAGCAGCCCGGGGGGACTAGCGGGAGGGACCCAGTACTTC
-	TRBV11-2	16	TRBD2	TRBJ2-7	CASSLGVLAGGYEQYF	TGTGCCAGCAGCTTAGGCGTTCTAGCGGGGGGCTACGAGCAGTACTTC
few	TRBV5-1	14	-	TRBJ1-1	CASSLFRGNTEAFF	TGCGCCAGCAGCTTGTTTCGGGGGAACACTGAAGCTTTCTTT
-	TRBV7-9	18	TRBD2	TRBJ2-3	CASSWGVSGAPSTDTQYF	TGTGCCAGCAGCTGGGGGGTTAGCGGGGCACCTAGCACAGATACGCAGTATTTT
-	TRBV21-1	16	-	TRBJ2-7	CASSKTSGGLPYEQYF	TGTGCCAGCAGCAAAACTAGCGGGGGGCTCCCCTACGAGCAGTACTTC